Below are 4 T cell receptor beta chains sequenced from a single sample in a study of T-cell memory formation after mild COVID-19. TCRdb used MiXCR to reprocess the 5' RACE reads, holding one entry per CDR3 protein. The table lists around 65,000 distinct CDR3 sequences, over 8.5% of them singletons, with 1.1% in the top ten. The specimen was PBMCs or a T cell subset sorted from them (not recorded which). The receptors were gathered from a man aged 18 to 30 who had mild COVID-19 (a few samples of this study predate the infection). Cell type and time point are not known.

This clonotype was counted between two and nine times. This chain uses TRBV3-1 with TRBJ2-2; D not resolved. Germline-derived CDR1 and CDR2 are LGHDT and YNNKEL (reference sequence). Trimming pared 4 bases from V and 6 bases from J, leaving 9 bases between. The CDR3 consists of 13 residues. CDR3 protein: CASSPTRPGELFF. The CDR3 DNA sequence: TGTGCCAGCAGCCCCACCAGACCCGGGGAGCTGTTTTTT. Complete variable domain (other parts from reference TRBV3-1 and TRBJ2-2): DTAVSQTPKYLVTQMGNDKSIKCEQNLGHDTMYWYKQDSKKFLKIMFSYNNKELIINETVPNRFSPKSPDKAHLNLHINSLELGDSAVYFCASSPTRPGELFFGEGSRLTVL.

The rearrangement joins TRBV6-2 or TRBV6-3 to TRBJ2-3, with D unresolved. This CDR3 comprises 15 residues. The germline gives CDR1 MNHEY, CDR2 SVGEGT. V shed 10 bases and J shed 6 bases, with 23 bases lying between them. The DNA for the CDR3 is TGTGCCACCCGAGTTCACCTAAAACTCACGGATACGCAGTATTTT. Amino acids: CATRVHLKLTDTQYF.

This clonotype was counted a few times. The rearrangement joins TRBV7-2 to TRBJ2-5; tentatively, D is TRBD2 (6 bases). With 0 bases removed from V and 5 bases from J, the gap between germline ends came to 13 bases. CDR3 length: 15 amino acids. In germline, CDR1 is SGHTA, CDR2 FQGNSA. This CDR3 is CASSLASGQPETQYF. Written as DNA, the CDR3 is TGTGCCAGCAGCTTAGCTAGCGGTCAACCGGAGACCCAGTACTTC.

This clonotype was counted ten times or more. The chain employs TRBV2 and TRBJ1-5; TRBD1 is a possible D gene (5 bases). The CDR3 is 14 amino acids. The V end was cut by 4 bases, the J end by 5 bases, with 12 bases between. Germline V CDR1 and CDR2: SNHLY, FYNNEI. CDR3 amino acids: CASSATGNDQPQHF. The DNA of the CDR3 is TGTGCCAGCAGTGCTACAGGAAATGATCAGCCCCAGCATTTT.